These 2 T cell receptor beta chains came from one sample sequenced in a study of tissue T cells after allogeneic stem cell transplantation. Only in-frame clones appear in the TCRdb table, and some are missing; sequencing was by immunoSEQ multiplex PCR. The sample has about 20,000 clones, about three quarters seen once. The sample consisted of spleen. These receptor sequences come from a female BALB/c mouse in good health. This strain has MHC haplotype H2-d.

Concerning this clone: These gene names are mouse names. The read ends 1 residue early relative to the CDR3; the germline J gene fills the gap. The J gene is TRBJ2-4, the V gene TRBV14, with 9 bases fitting TRBD2. Germline lookup yields CDR1 SGHDT and CDR2 FRDEAV. V lost 5 bases and J lost 5; bases outside the gene matches: 6. This CDR3 comprises 14 residues. CDR3 DNA (partial): TGTGCCAGCAGCCACTGGGGGGTGTTAAACACCTTGTAC. The encoded protein is CASSHWGVLNTLY. The complete CDR3 protein is CASSHWGVLNTLYF.

As for this clone: The germline and genes are mouse ones. The read terminates 1 residue before the CDR3 end, so the remaining end is supplied by the germline J gene. V is TRBV13-1 and J is TRBJ1-1; weak D call: TRBD1 (5 bases). V dropped 6 bases and J dropped 0 bases, with 9 bases sitting between them. Germline CDR1 and CDR2: NSHNY and SYGAGN. CDR3 length: 13 amino acids. CDR3 DNA (partial): TGTGCCAGCAAGGACAATGCAAACACAGAAGTCTTC. Protein: CASKDNANTEVF. The whole CDR3 protein reads CASKDNANTEVFF.